Listed below are T cell receptor beta chains from one sample, sequenced in a study of T cells after yellow fever vaccination. TCRdb re-derived calls from the 5' RACE reads in MiXCR, one entry per CDR3 protein. This sample yields 240,000 or so distinct CDR3 sequences, of which 6.9% are seen a single time; 0.85% belongs to the top ten. Sample: CD4+ T cells sorted from PBMCs, taken 15 days after the yellow fever booster vaccination. The receptors come from a man aged 25 to 40 who received the YFV17D yellow fever vaccine. The CDR3 runs from the conserved cysteine through the conserved F or W. Fields, in order: V gene, clone size, J gene, D gene, CDR3 protein, CDR3 DNA. D genes are given only for firm matches. The size of a clone is reported for some rows only, either as once, few or many, or as a class for expanded clones.

TRBV5-1	NA	TRBJ2-5	NA	CASSLAQSQETQYF	TGCGCCAGCAGCTTGGCTCAGTCCCAAGAGACCCAGTACTTC
TRBV12-3/TRBV12-4	few	TRBJ1-2	NA	CASSLGGTYGYTF	TGTGCCAGCAGTTTGGGGGGGACCTATGGCTACACCTTC
TRBV20-1	many	TRBJ2-7	TRBD1	CSARTGVSEQYF	TGCAGTGCAAGAACAGGGGTCAGCGAGCAGTACTTC
TRBV14	NA	TRBJ1-1	NA	CASLVRIQAFF	TGTGCCAGCTTGGTCAGGATACAAGCTTTCTTT
TRBV7-2	NA	TRBJ2-3	NA	CASSLAPQDLQYF	TGTGCCAGCAGCTTAGCGCCCCAGGATTTGCAGTATTTT
TRBV3-1	many	TRBJ2-2	NA	CASSQVSTTRELFF	TGTGCCAGCAGCCAAGTATCCACGACCCGGGAGCTGTTTTTT
TRBV7-2	many	TRBJ2-1	NA	CASSLVGATQFF	TGTGCCAGCAGCTTAGTCGGCGCGACACAGTTCTTC
TRBV5-1	few	TRBJ2-5	TRBD2	CASSLLRTSGRQYQETQYF	TGCGCCAGCAGCCTGTTGAGGACTAGCGGGAGGCAGTACCAAGAGACCCAGTACTTC
TRBV6-1	few	TRBJ2-7	TRBD2	CASIEGLAGEQYF	TGTGCCAGCATTGAAGGACTAGCGGGGGAGCAGTACTTC
TRBV5-1	many	TRBJ1-2	TRBD1	CASSLGDRTYGYTF	TGCGCCAGCAGCTTGGGGGACAGGACTTATGGCTACACCTTC
TRBV9	NA	TRBJ2-5	NA	CASSAEPGRGETQYF	TGTGCCAGCAGCGCAGAGCCCGGCAGGGGAGAGACCCAGTACTTC
TRBV20-1	few	TRBJ2-2	NA	CSARDFSGETGELFF	TGCAGTGCTAGAGATTTTTCAGGAGAGACCGGGGAGCTGTTTTTT
TRBV15	NA	TRBJ1-1	NA	CATSSSRVRGSTFF	TGTGCCACCAGCAGTTCCCGGGTGCGGGGATCAACTTTCTTT
TRBV6-5	many	TRBJ2-5	NA	CASRNRETQYF	TGTGCCAGCAGAAACAGGGAGACCCAGTACTTC
TRBV5-1	few	TRBJ2-1	NA	CASSPALFNEQFF	TGCGCCAGCAGCCCTGCCCTCTTCAATGAGCAGTTCTTC
TRBV7-2	NA	TRBJ1-6	NA	CASSFRTGSSYNSPLHF	TGTGCCAGCAGCTTTCGTACAGGGAGCTCCTATAATTCACCCCTCCACTTT
TRBV20-1	few	TRBJ2-1	NA	CSASRALYNEQFF	TGCAGTGCTAGCAGGGCGTTGTACAATGAGCAGTTCTTC
TRBV28	many	TRBJ2-5	NA	CASRPMTLETQYF	TGTGCCAGCAGGCCCATGACTCTTGAGACCCAGTACTTC
TRBV5-1	many	TRBJ2-7	TRBD1	CASSTGQNYEQYF	TGCGCCAGCAGCACGGGACAGAACTACGAGCAGTACTTC
TRBV7-3	many	TRBJ2-7	NA	CASSYGVPGEQYF	TGTGCCAGCAGCTACGGGGTCCCCGGGGAGCAGTACTTC
TRBV20-1	NA	TRBJ1-5	NA	CSARDRDNQPQHF	TGCAGTGCTAGAGACAGGGACAATCAGCCCCAGCATTTT
TRBV3-1	NA	TRBJ2-2	NA	CASSHPTNRVNTGELFF	TGTGCCAGCAGCCATCCCACCAACAGGGTGAACACCGGGGAGCTGTTTTTT